These 17 T cell receptor beta chains originate from one sample sequenced in a study of shared clonotypes between healthy human individuals. Sequenced by immunoSEQ multiplex PCR; TCRdb stores in-frame clones only, minus some. The sample records about 1.5 million clones, approximately 98% being singletons. The sequenced material came from naive CD4+ T cells sorted from blood. Subset specified: CD45RA+ positively selected. The receptors derive from a man aged 25-40 years in good health.

The chain couples TRBV6-5 to TRBJ2-7, with 10 bases identical to TRBD1. The CDR3 totals 15 residues. Germline V lookup: CDR1 MNHEY, CDR2 SVGAGI. Trimming cost V 2 bases and J 4 bases; bases outside gene matches: 5. CDR3 residues: CASSYAGTGAYEQYF. The CDR3 region has the DNA TGTGCCAGCAGTTACGCAGGGACAGGGGCGTACGAGCAGTACTTC.

The chain uses TRBV5-6 and TRBJ2-5; tentatively, D is TRBD1 (5 bases). Between the trimmed V and J ends, which lost 4 bases and 1 base, there was a span of 8 bases. The CDR3 length is 13 residues. CDR1 is SGHDT, CDR2 YYEEEE, per germline. The CDR3, as DNA: TGTGCCAGCAGCCGACAGTTCCAAGAGACCCAGTACTTC. Its translation: CASSRQFQETQYF.

J is TRBJ1-2 and V is TRBV18; perhaps TRBD1 as D (5 bases). V shed 4 bases and J shed 6 bases, with 24 bases lying between them. CDR1 KGHSH and CDR2 LQKENI come from the germline V gene. The CDR3 has 17 residues. The CDR3 is CASSLEFDAGRFNGYTF. The CDR3 DNA reads as TGTGCCAGCTCACTAGAATTTGATGCAGGGCGTTTCAATGGCTACACCTTC. The full variable domain, with the rest looked up from reference TRBV18 and TRBJ1-2, is NAGVMQNPRHLVRRRGQEARLRCSPMKGHSHVYWYRQLPEEGLKFMVYLQKENIIDESGMPKERFSAEFPKEGPSILRIQQVVRGDSAAYFCASSLEFDAGRFNGYTFGSGTRLTVV.

The rearrangement links TRBV10-2 to TRBJ2-2, with 7 nucleotides matching TRBD1. This CDR3 is 15 amino acids long. With V trimmed by 3 bases and J by 1 base, 2 bases remained unmatched. The germline gives CDR1 WSHSY, CDR2 SAAADI. CDR3 residues: CASSDSGGNTGELFF. The CDR3 DNA reads TGCGCCAGCAGTGACTCAGGGGGGAACACCGGGGAGCTGTTTTTT.

The chain has TRBV5-6 and TRBJ1-3, with D possibly TRBD1 on 5 matching bases. CDR1 and CDR2 (germline): SGHDT, YYEEEE. The V end lost 4 bases, the J end lost 4 bases, and 18 bases lay between the germline ends. CDR3 length: 16 amino acids. The CDR3 DNA reads as TGTGCCAGCAGCCCCCCTCGCGGCGGGGCAGGAAACACCATATATTTT. As protein: CASSPPRGGAGNTIYF.

This clone was recorded only once. The chain employs TRBV25-1 and TRBJ2-3; D tentatively reads TRBD1 or TRBD2 (5 bases each). The V and J ends lost 1 base and 6 bases respectively, with 5 bases between them. The germline V gene has CDR1 MGHDK and CDR2 SYGVNS. The CDR3 sequence is 12 residues long. The CDR3 DNA is TGTGCCAGCAGTGAATGGGGGGATACGCAGTATTTT. This codes for CASSEWGDTQYF. Using reference TRBV25-1 and TRBJ2-3 for the parts outside the CDR3, the full variable domain is EADIYQTPRYLVIGTGKKITLECSQTMGHDKMYWYQQDPGMELHLIHYSYGVNSTEKGDLSSESTVSRIRTEHFPLTLESARPSHTSQYLCASSEWGDTQYFGPGTRLTVL.

The chain uses TRBV14 and TRBJ1-1, with a weak D call TRBD1 (5 bases). Trimming took 3 bases from V and 1 from J, leaving 15 bases between them. This CDR3 region has 16 residues. In germline, CDR1 is SGHDN, CDR2 FVKESK. The chain's CDR3 is CASSHISGLSNTEAFF. The CDR3 region has the DNA TGTGCCAGCAGCCACATCTCGGGACTGTCGAACACTGAAGCTTTCTTT.

Concerning this clone: Within the sample, other DNA sequences also encode this same CDR3. The chain employs TRBV6-5 and TRBJ2-7; D gene uncertain. Looked up from germline, CDR1 is MNHEY and CDR2 is SVGAGI. Trimming took off 4 bases at V and 3 bases at J, with 4 bases between the two ends. This CDR3 spans 11 amino acids. CDR3 amino acids: CASSFNYEQYF. Here the CDR3 DNA reads TGTGCCAGCAGTTTTAACTACGAGCAGTACTTC.

This clone was detected once. This chain connects TRBV5-1 to TRBJ2-1; a weak D match, TRBD2 (6 bases). CDR1 and CDR2 from the germline V gene are SGHRS and YFSETQ. The CDR3 is 12 residues long. Trimming took off 6 bases at V and 7 bases at J, with 11 bases between the two ends. CDR3 DNA: TGCGCCAGCACCTCAGGAGGGAATGAGCAGTTCTTC. Translating gives CASTSGGNEQFF.

The genes are TRBV5-1 and TRBJ1-2, with D perhaps TRBD1 (6 bases). The germline V and J ends were trimmed by 4 bases and 8 bases, with 15 bases remaining between them. Germline V gives CDR1 SGHRS, CDR2 YFSETQ. The CDR3 has 13 residues. The CDR3 loop reads CASSTVTGSGYTF. CDR3 DNA sequence: TGCGCCAGCAGCACCGTAACAGGGTCCGGCTACACCTTC.

The CDR3 protein is CASSVDRGVQPQHF. CDR3 in DNA: TGTGCCAGTAGTGTCGACAGGGGAGTTCAGCCCCAGCATTTT. This chain connects TRBV19 to TRBJ1-5, with 8 bases identical to TRBD1. With V trimmed by 5 bases and J by 6 bases, 6 bases remained unmatched. The CDR3 runs 14 residues. CDR1 is LNHDA and CDR2 is SQIVND in the germline V gene (reference sequence).

The J gene is TRBJ2-3, the V gene TRBV30; tentatively, D is TRBD1 or TRBD2 (5 bases each). The germline gives CDR1 GTSNPN, CDR2 SVGIG (reference sequence). The CDR3 loop spans 16 amino acids. Trimming removed 7 bases at V and 0 bases at J, with 20 bases between. CDR3 bases: TGTGCCTTACGGACAAAAGGGACCTCTAGCACAGATACGCAGTATTTT. Translated: CALRTKGTSSTDTQYF. Combining the CDR3 with reference TRBV30 and TRBJ2-3 gives the whole variable domain SQTIHQWPATLVQPVGSPLSLECTVEGTSNPNLYWYRQAAGRGLQLLFYSVGIGQISSEVPQNLSASRPQDRQFILSSKKLLLSDSGFYLCALRTKGTSSTDTQYFGPGTRLTVL.

The chain couples TRBV5-4 to TRBJ2-7; D uncertain. Trimming left V 0 bases short and J 0 bases short, with 7 bases between. Germline CDR1 is SGHNT and CDR2 is YYREEE (reference sequence). The CDR3 covers 14 residues. CDR3 region: CASSLDMGSYEQYF. The CDR3, as DNA: TGTGCCAGCAGCTTGGATATGGGCTCCTACGAGCAGTACTTC.

The rearrangement joins TRBV5-4 to TRBJ2-7; D possibly corresponds to TRBD2 (6 bases). V gave up 3 bases and J gave up 3 bases, with 19 bases separating them. This CDR3 region has 16 residues. The V gene's germline CDR1 is SGHNT and CDR2 YYREEE (reference sequence). The CDR3 loop is CASSSRDARSLYEQYF. DNA of the CDR3: TGTGCCAGCAGCTCGCGGGACGCTCGCTCCCTCTACGAGCAGTACTTC.

V usage is TRBV5-8 and J usage is TRBJ2-4, with D unresolved. In germline, CDR1 is SGHTS, CDR2 YDEGEE. With 1 base removed from V and 0 bases from J, the gap between germline ends came to 8 bases. The CDR3 extends over 15 amino acids. Written as DNA, the CDR3 is TGTGCCAGCAGCTTGTCATCACTAGCCAAAAACATTCAGTACTTC. This translates into CASSLSSLAKNIQYF. Filled out from reference TRBV5-8 and TRBJ2-4, the complete variable domain reads EAGVTQSPTHLIKTRGQQATLRCSPISGHTSVYWYQQALGLGLQFLLWYDEGEERNRGNFPPRFSGRQFPNYSSELNVNALELEDSALYLCASSLSSLAKNIQYFGAGTRLSVL.

The chain couples TRBV15 to TRBJ1-4, with 9 bases fitting TRBD1. V dropped 1 base and J dropped 5; count of bases not matched to a gene: 2. Germline V lookup: CDR1 LNHNV, CDR2 YYDKDF (reference sequence). CDR3 length: 15 amino acids. CDR3 bases: TGTGCCACCAGCAGAGGAGACAGGGGGAATGAAAAACTGTTTTTT. The encoded protein is CATSRGDRGNEKLFF. Full variable domain (outside the CDR3, taken from reference TRBV15 and TRBJ1-4): DAMVIQNPRYQVTQFGKPVTLSCSQTLNHNVMYWYQQKSSQAPKLLFHYYDKDFNNEADTPDNFQSRRPNTSFCFLDIRSPGLGDTAMYLCATSRGDRGNEKLFFGSGTQLSVL.

The chain recombines TRBV28 with TRBJ2-7, with TRBD1 matching 10 bases. Germline lookup yields CDR1 MDHEN and CDR2 SYDVKM. Losses at the gene ends were 5 bases for V and 2 bases for J; bases not matched to a gene: 9. The CDR3 contains 16 residues. The CDR3 spells CASSGKGQGLAYEQYF. In nucleotides, the CDR3 is TGTGCCAGCAGTGGGAAGGGACAGGGGTTGGCCTACGAGCAGTACTTC.